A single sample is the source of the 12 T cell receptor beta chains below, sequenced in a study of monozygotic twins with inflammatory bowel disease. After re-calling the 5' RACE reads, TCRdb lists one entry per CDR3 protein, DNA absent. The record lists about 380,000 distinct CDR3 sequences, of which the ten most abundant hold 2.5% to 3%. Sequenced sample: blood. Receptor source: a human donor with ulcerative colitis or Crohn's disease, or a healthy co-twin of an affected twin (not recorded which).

CDR3 protein: CASSVGSGNSYEQYF. The J gene is TRBJ2-7, the V gene TRBV9; TCRdb picks TRBD2, but there is no DNA to check that call. The CDR3 runs to 15 residues. Germline V gene data show CDR1 as SGDLS and CDR2 as YYNGEE.

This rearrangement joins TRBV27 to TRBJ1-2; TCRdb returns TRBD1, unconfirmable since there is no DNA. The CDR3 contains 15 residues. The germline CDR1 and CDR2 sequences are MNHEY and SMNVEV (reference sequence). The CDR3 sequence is CASSDRGNYNYGYTF.

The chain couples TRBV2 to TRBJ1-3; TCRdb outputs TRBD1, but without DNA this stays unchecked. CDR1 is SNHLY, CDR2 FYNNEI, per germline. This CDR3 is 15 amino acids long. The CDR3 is CASSSQGATGNTIYF.

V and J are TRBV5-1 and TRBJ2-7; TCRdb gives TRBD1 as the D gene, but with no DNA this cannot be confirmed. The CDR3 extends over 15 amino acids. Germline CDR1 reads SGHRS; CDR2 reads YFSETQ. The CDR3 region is CASSLVGTEGDEQYF.

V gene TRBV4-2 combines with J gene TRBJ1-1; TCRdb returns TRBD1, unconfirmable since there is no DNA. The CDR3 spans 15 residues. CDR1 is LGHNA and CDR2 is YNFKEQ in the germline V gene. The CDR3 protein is CASTNPGTGGTEAFF.

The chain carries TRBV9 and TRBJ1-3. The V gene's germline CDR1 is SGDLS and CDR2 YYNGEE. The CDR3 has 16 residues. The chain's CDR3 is CASSPKPPVAGNTIYF.

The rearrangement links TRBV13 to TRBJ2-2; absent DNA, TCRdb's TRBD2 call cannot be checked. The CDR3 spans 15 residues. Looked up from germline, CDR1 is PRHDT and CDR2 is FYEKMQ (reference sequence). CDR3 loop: CASSLVTSVSGELFF.

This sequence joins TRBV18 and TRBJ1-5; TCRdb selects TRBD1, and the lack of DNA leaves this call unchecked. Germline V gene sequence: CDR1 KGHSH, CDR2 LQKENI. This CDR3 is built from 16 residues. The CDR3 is CASSAGTGNRNQPQHF. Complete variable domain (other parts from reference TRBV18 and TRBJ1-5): NAGVMQNPRHLVRRRGQEARLRCSPMKGHSHVYWYRQLPEEGLKFMVYLQKENIIDESGMPKERFSAEFPKEGPSILRIQQVVRGDSAAYFCASSAGTGNRNQPQHFGDGTRLSIL.

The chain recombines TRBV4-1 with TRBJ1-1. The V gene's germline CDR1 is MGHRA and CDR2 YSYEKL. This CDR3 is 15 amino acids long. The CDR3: CASSLEAIMNTEAFF.

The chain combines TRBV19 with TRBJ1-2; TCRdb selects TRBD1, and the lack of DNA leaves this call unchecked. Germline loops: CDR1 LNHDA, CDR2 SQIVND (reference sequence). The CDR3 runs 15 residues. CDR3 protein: CASIPPGPVNYGYTF.

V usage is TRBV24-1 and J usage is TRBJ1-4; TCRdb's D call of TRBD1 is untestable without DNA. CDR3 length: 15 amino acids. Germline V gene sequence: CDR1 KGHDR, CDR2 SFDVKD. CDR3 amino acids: CATSDAGTGGEKLFF.

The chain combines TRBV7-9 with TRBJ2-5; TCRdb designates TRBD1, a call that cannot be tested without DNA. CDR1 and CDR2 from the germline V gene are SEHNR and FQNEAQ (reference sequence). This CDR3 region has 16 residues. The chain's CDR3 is CASSLAQGRGRETQYF.